This TCR beta chain derives from a study of Graves' ophthalmopathy and Graves' hyperthyroidism. The study's findings and limits: Detected in blood as well were most expanded thyroid clonotypes with frequency above 0.001.

The CDR3 spans 14 residues. The V end was cut by 2 bases, the J end by 2 bases, with 10 bases between. Germline V gene data show CDR1 as SGHDN and CDR2 as FVKESK. RNA transcripts yielded amplified TCR beta CDR3 regions. An opening RT-PCR round employed HTBI primers and preceded a second-round multiplex PCR. TCRdb re-called the multiplex PCR reads with MiXCR, one entry per CDR3 protein. The sample comprises some 360,000 distinct CDR3 sequences, about a sixth of which are singletons, and roughly 2.4% rests with the top ten. Diagnosis was based on clinical symptoms, serum thyroxine, TRAb, thyroid ultrasound and orbital computed tomography. It was from over 8.5 ml of fresh peripheral blood that the PBMCs came. This clonotype was seen repeatedly, ten times or more. Its antigen remains unknown.

This receptor was identified in an adult woman with stable Graves' hyperthyroidism. The chain couples TRBV14 to TRBJ2-7; D might be TRBD1 (7 bases). The sample was peripheral blood. DNA for the CDR3: TGTGCCAGCAGCCAACAGGGGGGCCCCTACGAGCAGTACTTC. It codes for CASSQQGGPYEQYF.